This entry is about one TCR beta chain. This clone was observed a single time. There is no known antigen for this receptor. No qualities accompany the bases; no much larger clone lies one base away. The sample is drawn from a study of cytomegalovirus exposure and HLA in healthy donors (dated by TCRdb to 2016 to 2017). Study-wide context: An earlier analysis of several hundred of the donors reported more than 250 Gb of sequence data and 100 million to 140 million unique TCR beta sequences from roughly 180 million T cells. On average, about 200,000 unique TCR beta nucleotide sequences were sequenced per donor among some 430 genotyped donors of the cohort, with roughly 19% of those sequences being non-productive. The number of donors typed differed by locus, with 629-630 for A, B, C, DRB1 and DQB1, roughly 520 for DQA1, approximately 570 for DPA1, and 400 to 490 for DPB1. The genetic ancestry cluster associated with self-reported Caucasian donors included 81% of the 300 to 450 genotyped donors. To decide whether each TCR beta V gene segment behaved as functional or pseudogenic, an earlier analysis of some 540 of the donors relied on high-throughput TCR beta sequencing. Besides the first cohort of 666 subjects, a separate validation cohort made up of 95 to 150 different subjects was used. About 280 gigabases of sequencing data and around 85 million unique TCR sequences made up an early release that covered over 550 HLA-typed donors. Rather than using new phenotypic data, the later analysis identified candidate immune exposures from TCR beta sequences and from how often those sequences occurred across donors. Both class I and class II loci were covered by HLA typing, at four-digit resolution. The aim of the study was to test whether cataloging public T cell receptors could identify signatures of past pathogen exposure. A later analysis re-examined previously published TCR beta repertoires from 610 or so donors and added high-resolution HLA genotyping to investigate patterns of TCR occurrence. The study combined high-throughput TCR immunosequencing, statistical association of individual TCRs with disease status, and machine learning to predict cytomegalovirus infection status. Donor age, sex, ethnicity and CMV serostatus were compiled together with the repertoire data. About five DR-DQ haplotypes were treated as single units for association and clustering because of strong linkage in the cohort. The study profiled the T cell repertoires of hundreds of subjects by immunosequencing and related them to cytomegalovirus serostatus. Genome-wide SNP genotypes for about three fifths of the roughly 700 donors were used in a later genetic analysis, which treated that subset as a discovery cohort. Every repertoire in the discovery cohort had been generated on one and the same sequencing platform. The paper as a whole reports these results and caveats: In a later analysis, several top co-occurrence clusters were reported to appear linked to parvovirus B19, influenza, CMV and Epstein-Barr virus. The classifier was reported to diagnose cytomegalovirus status with high specificity and sensitivity in both the original and validation cohorts. For the cohort, immune exposure information was limited to CMV serostatus. A total of 150 to 200 TCR beta chains were listed by the study as associated with cytomegalovirus. Roughly 17 rarely observed V segments, including chromosome 9 orphons, were excluded from the earlier analysis of approximately 500 of the donors because counts were too low. This cohort had only TCR beta chains sequenced, and the lack of alpha or paired-chain data limited which features could be detected. Because HLA typing was unavailable for some donors at each locus, only the typed subset was used in association tests. The sequencing pipeline was judged likely to have produced a cluster of highly shared sequence variants as a technical artifact. The authors suggested that the approach could potentially be generalized to other disease states and immunological phenotypes. A later analysis found that most CMV-associated TCR beta chains appeared HLA-restricted, with HLA associations seemingly driven largely by CMV exposure. In an earlier analysis of a few hundred of the donors, most TCR beta V segments were observed in productive rearrangements about 87% or about 30% of the time, broadly matching IMGT annotations. In a later analysis, TCR association rates were found to vary across HLA loci, with the most associated TCRs seen for DRB1 alleles and the fewest for HLA-C alleles. A further reported finding was that TCR beta sequences accurately predicted the HLA-A and HLA-B alleles for most subjects in the first cohort. Most TCR sequences were observed very rarely across donors, whereas some public TCRs were present in many individuals. Specific HLA alleles were associated with about 17,000 TCR beta sequences at a false discovery rate of 0.05 in a later analysis. An association between a missense DCLRE1C variant and V-gene and J-gene trimming of TCR beta chains was found in a later genetic analysis and replicated in an independent cohort. In a later genetic analysis, fewer N-insertions in productive TCRs were reported among donors in an Asian-associated ancestry cluster than the approximately 670-donor mean. In vitro tests confirmed that a few of the cytomegalovirus-associated TCR beta chains recognize cytomegalovirus antigens. Correlated functional status among segregating V segments might be attributable to linkage disequilibrium, but an unknown experimental factor could not be ruled out. The presence/absence analyses assumed that sequencing depth was roughly uniform across donors, and that assumption may not be true. Some IMGT-functional V segments, including TRBV6-2 and TRBV6-3, could not be distinguished by the 87-base-pair reads and were therefore excluded. When HLA alleles, especially DR and DQ, strongly co-occurred, TCR associations were difficult to assign to individual alleles. Compared with equally common non-associated chains, HLA-associated TCR beta chains in a later analysis were more clonally expanded and had lower generation probabilities.

The receptor library was made with the immunoSEQ multiplex PCR assay. For the multiplex PCR, a mixture combining 60 forward primers for TCR Vbeta segments and 13 reverse primers for TCR Jbeta segments was used. The CDR3 region of rearranged TCR beta genes was amplified from genomic DNA with a multiplex PCR assay. The amplified TCR beta libraries were sequenced on the Illumina HiSeq System as 87-base-pair reads. Regarding the original processing steps: In a later analysis, roughly 80 million unique TCR beta chains were counted across the 666 repertoires, and roughly 10 million of these chains were shared by at least two donors. Raw reads were error-corrected and collapsed into unique sequences by a nearest-neighbor algorithm in which closely related sequences were merged to remove PCR and sequencing errors. Alignment of CDR3 sequences to IMGT reference sequences was used to assign V, D and J gene segments. For a sequence to be retained, at least a six-nucleotide match to both a V gene segment and a J gene segment was required. Rearrangements were called productive when the CDR3 lacked stop codons and stayed in frame with V and J; all others were non-productive. CDR3 was defined by IMGT convention, running from the second conserved V-encoded cysteine to the conserved J-encoded phenylalanine. Sequences without an unambiguous match to a single V gene segment were excluded from the earlier analysis of approximately 560 of the donors. In an earlier analysis of about 590 of the donors, a V segment was called functional when productive rearrangements were above 56.7%, and segregating when the standard deviation between donors exceeded 5%. A statistical classification framework was developed to diagnose cytomegalovirus status using the catalog of TCR beta chain sequences. V and J gene assignment, in a later analysis, came from comparing TCR nucleotide sequences with IMGT/GENE-DB human TR gene sequences. A later analysis assigned CDR3 sequences and most-parsimonious VDJ recombination scenarios with the TCRdist pipeline. A later analysis defined each TCR beta chain by its CDR3 amino acid sequence plus V-gene family, and excluded reads lacking a unique V-gene family. In a later analysis, fewer than 650 highly shared, low-generation-probability nucleotide sequences were removed to address suspected cross-contamination and a sequencing artifact. In a later analysis, a clonal expansion index for each public chain was calculated from normalized within-repertoire ranks of inferred template counts. In a later analysis, generation probabilities were computed using a VDJ recombination model fitted to out-of-frame rearrangements, and the results were checked against IGoR. In a later analysis, hypergeometric tests were used to score TCR-TCR, TCR-HLA and TCR-CMV co-occurrence, with a repertoire-size bias correction applied to TCR pairs. To estimate false discovery rates, a later analysis permuted the HLA or CMV assignments 20 times. In a later analysis, co-occurring TCRs were grouped using DBSCAN, with TCRdist sequence similarity added in when clustering inside HLA-allele-positive subsets. Co-occurrence clustering excluded repertoires with fewer than 30,000 or more than 120,000 public chains, plus five with anomalous nucleotide sharing. Not all clones reach the TCRdb copy of this immuneACCESS table, which keeps in-frame sequences only. Checked studies attribute under half of the gap to unresolved V genes and leave the rest unexplained. For V, J and clone size, that table is used; D and trimming come from the DNA. In this sample the table shows approximately 130,000 clones, about four fifths of which occur a single time. Jointly, the top ten make up about 1% of the sample.

From its cysteine to its phenylalanine, the CDR3 spans 19 amino acids. The DNA shown is the 57-base CDR3, in frame from base 1. The germline V gene yields SGDLS for CDR1 and YYNGEE for CDR2. Here V drops 2 bases and J drops 9 bases, and the junction holds 21 bases not matched to any gene. The cohort comprised some 730 healthy bone marrow donors. At the time of sampling, every cohort member was nominally healthy, though immune exposures that went unrecorded were likely present. The donor tested CMV seronegative and was one of the 352 seronegative cohort members. Every donor gave a peripheral blood sample, and the peripheral blood mononuclear cells from that sample were used for TCR beta sequencing. The Qiagen DNeasy Blood Extraction Kit was used to extract genomic DNA from the blood cell samples.

The sequencing sample was made of PBMCs. The chain employs TRBV9 and TRBJ1-5; a stretch of 9 junction bases matches TRBD1. The origin of this receptor is a male donor in good health and CMV-seronegative. At the DNA level, the sequence is TGTGCCAGCAGCGTGCCGAGGGGTAGACAGGGGGACCAGCGGGGGCCCCAGCATTTT. Translated, this is CASSVPRGRQGDQRGPQHF. Where the CDR3 stops, the reference TRBV9 and TRBJ1-5 genes take over; the full variable domain is DSGVTQTPKHLITATGQRVTLRCSPRSGDLSVYWYQQSLDQGLQFLIQYYNGEERAKGNILERFSAQQFPDLHSELNLSSLELGDSALYFCASSVPRGRQGDQRGPQHFGDGTRLSIL.